The present entry profiles one T cell receptor beta chain with its context. Its specificity is unknown. These data originate in a study of response to subunit inactivated influenza vaccine. Findings and caveats of the study: The authors offered the suggestion that each seasonal influenza vaccination recruits few new T cells.

One entry per CDR3 protein, called by TCRdb with MiXCR from the RT-PCR reads. The repertoire includes roughly 180,000 distinct CDR3 sequences, about 9% of them detected once, and 9.5% to 13% sits in the top ten. Per the germline V gene, CDR1 is MNHNS and CDR2 is SASEGT. The CDR3 covers 14 residues. V was shortened by 2 bases and J by 7 bases, with 14 bases between the two germline ends. Material: non-naive T cells sorted from PBMCs, obtained on the day of vaccination. This chain links TRBV6-1 with TRBJ1-2; D is undetermined. This clonotype originated in a man between 50 and 59 years old who received an inactivated influenza vaccine. This chain's CDR3 is CASSESTQVVGYTF. The CDR3 bases are TGTGCCAGCAGTGAATCGACCCAAGTCGTTGGCTACACCTTC.